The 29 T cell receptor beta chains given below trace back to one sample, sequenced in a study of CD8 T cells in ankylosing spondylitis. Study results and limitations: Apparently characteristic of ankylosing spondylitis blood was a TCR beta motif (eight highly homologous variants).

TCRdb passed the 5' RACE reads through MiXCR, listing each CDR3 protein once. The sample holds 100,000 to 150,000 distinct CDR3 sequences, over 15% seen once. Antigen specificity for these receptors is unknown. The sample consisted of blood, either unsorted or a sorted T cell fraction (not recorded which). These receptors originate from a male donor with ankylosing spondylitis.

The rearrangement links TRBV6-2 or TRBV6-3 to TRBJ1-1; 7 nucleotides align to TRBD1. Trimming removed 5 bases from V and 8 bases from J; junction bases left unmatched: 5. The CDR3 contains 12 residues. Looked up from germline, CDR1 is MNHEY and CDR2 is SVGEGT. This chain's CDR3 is CASSNWDSEAFF. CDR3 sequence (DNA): TGTGCCAGCAGTAATTGGGACAGCGAAGCTTTCTTT.

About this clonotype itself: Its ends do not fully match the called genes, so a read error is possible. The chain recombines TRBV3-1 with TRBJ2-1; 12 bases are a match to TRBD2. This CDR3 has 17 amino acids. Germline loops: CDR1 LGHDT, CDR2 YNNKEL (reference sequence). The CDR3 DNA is TGTGCCTGCAGCCAAGCCCCTAGCGGGAGGGGGGACAATGAGCAGTTCTTC. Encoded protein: CACSQAPSGRGDNEQFF.

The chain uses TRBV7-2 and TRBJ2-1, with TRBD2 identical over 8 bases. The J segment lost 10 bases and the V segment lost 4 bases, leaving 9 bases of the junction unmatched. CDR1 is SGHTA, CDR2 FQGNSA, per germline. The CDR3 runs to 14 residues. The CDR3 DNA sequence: TGTGCCAGCAGCTCGGGACTAGTCGCCGACGAGCAGTTCTTC. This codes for CASSSGLVADEQFF.

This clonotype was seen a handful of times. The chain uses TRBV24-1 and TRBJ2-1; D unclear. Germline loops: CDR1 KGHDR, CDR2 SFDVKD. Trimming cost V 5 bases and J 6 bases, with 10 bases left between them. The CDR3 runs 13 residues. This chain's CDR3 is CATSGPIGNEQFF. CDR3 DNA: TGTGCCACCAGTGGCCCGATTGGCAATGAGCAGTTCTTC.

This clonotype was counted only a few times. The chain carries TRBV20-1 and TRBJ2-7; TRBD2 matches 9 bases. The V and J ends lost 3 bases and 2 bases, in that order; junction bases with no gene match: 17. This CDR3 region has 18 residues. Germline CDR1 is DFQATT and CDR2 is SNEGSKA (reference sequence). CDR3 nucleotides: TGCAGTGCTAGTACCTTCTATCGGGGCGGGAGGGCCGCCTACGAGCAGTACTTC. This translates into CSASTFYRGGRAAYEQYF.

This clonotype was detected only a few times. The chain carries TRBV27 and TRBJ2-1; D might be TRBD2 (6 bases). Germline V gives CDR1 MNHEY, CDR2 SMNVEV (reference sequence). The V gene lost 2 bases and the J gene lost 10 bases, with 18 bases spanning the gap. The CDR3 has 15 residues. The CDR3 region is CASSLVGLPGGEQFF. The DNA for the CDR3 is TGTGCCAGCAGTTTAGTCGGACTGCCCGGAGGGGAGCAGTTCTTC.

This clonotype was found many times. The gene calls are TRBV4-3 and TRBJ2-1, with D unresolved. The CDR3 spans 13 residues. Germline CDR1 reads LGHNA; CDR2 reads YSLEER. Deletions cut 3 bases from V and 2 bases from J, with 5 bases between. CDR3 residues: CASSQGTYNEQFF. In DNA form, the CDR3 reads TGCGCCAGCAGCCAGGGGACCTACAATGAGCAGTTCTTC.

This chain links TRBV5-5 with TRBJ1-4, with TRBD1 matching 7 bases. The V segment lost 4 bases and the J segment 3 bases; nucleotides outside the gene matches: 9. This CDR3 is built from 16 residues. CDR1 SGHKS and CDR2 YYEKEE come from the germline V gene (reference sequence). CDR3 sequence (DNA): TGTGCCAGCAGCCCCGACAGGGTCGACGCTAATGAAAAACTGTTTTTT. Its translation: CASSPDRVDANEKLFF.

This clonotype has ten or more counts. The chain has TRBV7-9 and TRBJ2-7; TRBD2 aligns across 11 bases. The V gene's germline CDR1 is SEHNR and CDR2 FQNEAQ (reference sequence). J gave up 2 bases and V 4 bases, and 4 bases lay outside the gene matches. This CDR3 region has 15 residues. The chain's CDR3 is CASSSGTSGTYEQYF. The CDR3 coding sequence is TGTGCCAGCAGCTCCGGGACTAGCGGTACCTACGAGCAGTACTTC.

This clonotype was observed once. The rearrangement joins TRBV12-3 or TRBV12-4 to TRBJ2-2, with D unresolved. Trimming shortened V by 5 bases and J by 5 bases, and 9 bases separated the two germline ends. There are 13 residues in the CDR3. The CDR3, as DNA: TGTGCCAGCAGTACCTCAGAAACCGGGGAGCTGTTTTTT. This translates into CASSTSETGELFF.

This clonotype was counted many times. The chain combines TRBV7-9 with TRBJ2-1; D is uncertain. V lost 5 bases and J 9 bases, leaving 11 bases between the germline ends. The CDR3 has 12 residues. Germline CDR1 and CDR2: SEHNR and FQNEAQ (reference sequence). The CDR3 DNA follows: TGTGCCAGCAGCCGACTTAGCCCTGAGCAGTTCTTC. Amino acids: CASSRLSPEQFF.

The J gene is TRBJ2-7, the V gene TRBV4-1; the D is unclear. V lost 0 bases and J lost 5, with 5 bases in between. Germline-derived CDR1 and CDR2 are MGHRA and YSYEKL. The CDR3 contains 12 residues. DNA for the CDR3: TGCGCCAGCAGCCAAGACCTCCACGAGCAGTACTTC. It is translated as CASSQDLHEQYF.

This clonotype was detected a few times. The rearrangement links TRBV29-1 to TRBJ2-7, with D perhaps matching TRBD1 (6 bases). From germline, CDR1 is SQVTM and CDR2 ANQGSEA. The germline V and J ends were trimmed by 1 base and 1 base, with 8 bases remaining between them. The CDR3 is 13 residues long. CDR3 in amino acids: CSVEGGQSYEQYF. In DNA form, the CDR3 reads TGCAGCGTTGAAGGTGGACAGTCCTACGAGCAGTACTTC.

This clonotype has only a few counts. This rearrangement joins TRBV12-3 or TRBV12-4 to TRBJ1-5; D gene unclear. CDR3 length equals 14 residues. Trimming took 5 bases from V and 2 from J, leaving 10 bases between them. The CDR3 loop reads CASSTRFGNQPQHF. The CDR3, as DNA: TGTGCCAGCAGTACCCGATTCGGCAATCAGCCCCAGCATTTT.

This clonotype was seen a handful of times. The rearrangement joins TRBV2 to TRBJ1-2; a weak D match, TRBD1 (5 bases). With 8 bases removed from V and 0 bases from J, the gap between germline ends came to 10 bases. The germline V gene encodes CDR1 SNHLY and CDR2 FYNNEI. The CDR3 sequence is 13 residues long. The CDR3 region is CASGGVANYGYTF. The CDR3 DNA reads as TGTGCCAGCGGGGGAGTAGCTAACTATGGCTACACCTTC.

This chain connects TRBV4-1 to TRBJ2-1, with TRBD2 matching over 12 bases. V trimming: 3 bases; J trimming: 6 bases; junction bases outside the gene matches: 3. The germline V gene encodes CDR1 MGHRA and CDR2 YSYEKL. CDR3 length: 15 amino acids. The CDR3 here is CASSHPGLAGNEQFF. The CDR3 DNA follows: TGCGCCAGCAGCCACCCGGGACTAGCGGGCAATGAGCAGTTCTTC.

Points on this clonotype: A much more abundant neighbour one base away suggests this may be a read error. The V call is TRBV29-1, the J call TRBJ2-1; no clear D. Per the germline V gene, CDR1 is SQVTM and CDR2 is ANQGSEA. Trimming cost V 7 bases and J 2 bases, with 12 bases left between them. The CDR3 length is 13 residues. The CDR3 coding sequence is TGCAGCGGAATGTTGGGTACCTACAATGAGCAGTTCTTC. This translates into CSGMLGTYNEQFF.

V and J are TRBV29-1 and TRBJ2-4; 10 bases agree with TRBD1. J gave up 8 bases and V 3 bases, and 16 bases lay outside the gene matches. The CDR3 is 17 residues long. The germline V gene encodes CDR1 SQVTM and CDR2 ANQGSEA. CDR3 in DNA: TGCAGCGTTGAGTCGCGGGACAGGGGAGTTGGGGCTGACATTCAGTACTTC. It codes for CSVESRDRGVGADIQYF. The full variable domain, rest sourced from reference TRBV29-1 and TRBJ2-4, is SAVISQKPSRDICQRGTSLTIQCQVDSQVTMMFWYRQQPGQSLTLIATANQGSEATYESGFVIDKFPISRPNLTFSTLTVSNMSPEDSSIYLCSVESRDRGVGADIQYFGAGTRLSVL.

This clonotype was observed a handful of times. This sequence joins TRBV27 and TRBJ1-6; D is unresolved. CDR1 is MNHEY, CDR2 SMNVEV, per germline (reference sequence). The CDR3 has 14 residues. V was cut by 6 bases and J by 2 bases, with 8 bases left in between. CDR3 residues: CASRPATYNSPLHF. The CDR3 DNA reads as TGTGCCAGCAGGCCTGCAACCTATAATTCACCCCTCCACTTT.

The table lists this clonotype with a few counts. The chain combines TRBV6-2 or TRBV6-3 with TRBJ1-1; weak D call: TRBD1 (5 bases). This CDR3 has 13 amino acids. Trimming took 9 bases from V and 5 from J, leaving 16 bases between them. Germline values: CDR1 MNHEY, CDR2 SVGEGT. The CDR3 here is CARPRRGWTEAFF. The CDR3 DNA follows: TGTGCCAGACCAAGGCGGGGGTGGACTGAAGCTTTCTTT.

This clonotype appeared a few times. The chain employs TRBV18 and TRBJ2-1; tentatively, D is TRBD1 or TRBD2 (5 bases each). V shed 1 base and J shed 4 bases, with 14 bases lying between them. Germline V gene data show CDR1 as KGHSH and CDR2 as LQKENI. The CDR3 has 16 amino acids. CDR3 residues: CASSPQPGLMYNEQFF. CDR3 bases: TGTGCCAGCTCACCACAGCCGGGGCTCATGTACAATGAGCAGTTCTTC.

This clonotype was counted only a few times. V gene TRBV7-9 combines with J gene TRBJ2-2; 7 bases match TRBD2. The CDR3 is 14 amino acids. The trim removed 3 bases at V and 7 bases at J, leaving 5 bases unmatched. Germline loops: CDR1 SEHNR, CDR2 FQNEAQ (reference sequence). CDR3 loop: CASSFGGSNGELFF. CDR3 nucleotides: TGTGCCAGCAGCTTTGGCGGGAGCAACGGGGAGCTGTTTTTT.

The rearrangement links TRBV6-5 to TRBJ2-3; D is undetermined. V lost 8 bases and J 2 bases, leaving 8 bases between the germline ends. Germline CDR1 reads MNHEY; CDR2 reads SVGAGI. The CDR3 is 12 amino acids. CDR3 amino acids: CASRQNTDTQYF. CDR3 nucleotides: TGTGCCAGCCGGCAGAACACAGATACGCAGTATTTT.

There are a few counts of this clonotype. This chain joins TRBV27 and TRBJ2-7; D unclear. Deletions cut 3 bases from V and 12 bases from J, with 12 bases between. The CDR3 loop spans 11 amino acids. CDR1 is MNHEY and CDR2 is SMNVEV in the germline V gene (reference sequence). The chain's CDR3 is CASSFQYRLYF. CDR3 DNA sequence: TGTGCCAGCAGTTTTCAGTACCGTCTGTACTTC.

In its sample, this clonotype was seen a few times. The CDR3 is CASSLVAGYYNEQFF. The CDR3 DNA sequence: TGTGCCAGCAGCTTAGTAGCGGGATACTACAATGAGCAGTTCTTC. The chain uses TRBV7-9 and TRBJ2-1; 8 bases fit TRBD2. CDR1 and CDR2 (germline): SEHNR, FQNEAQ (reference sequence). The CDR3 runs 15 residues. The J segment lost 3 bases and the V segment lost 1 base, leaving 2 bases of the junction unmatched.

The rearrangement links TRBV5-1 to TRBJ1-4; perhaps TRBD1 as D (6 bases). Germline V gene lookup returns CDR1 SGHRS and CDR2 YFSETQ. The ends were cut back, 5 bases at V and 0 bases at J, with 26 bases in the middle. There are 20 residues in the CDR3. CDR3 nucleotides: TGCGCCAGCAGACGGGCGGACAGCGTTTCCCAATTGGCAACTAATGAAAAACTGTTTTTT. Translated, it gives CASRRADSVSQLATNEKLFF.

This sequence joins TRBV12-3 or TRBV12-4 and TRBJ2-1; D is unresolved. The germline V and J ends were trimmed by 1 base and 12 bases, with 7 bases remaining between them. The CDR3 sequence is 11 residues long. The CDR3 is CASSLGARQFF. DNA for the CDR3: TGTGCCAGCAGTTTAGGGGCAAGGCAGTTCTTC.

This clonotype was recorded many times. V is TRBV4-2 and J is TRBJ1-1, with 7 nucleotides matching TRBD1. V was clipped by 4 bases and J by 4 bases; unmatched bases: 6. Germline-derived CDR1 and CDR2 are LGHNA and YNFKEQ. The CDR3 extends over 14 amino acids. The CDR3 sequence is CASSLTGVTTEAFF. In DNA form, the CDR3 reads TGTGCCAGCAGCCTCACAGGGGTAACCACTGAAGCTTTCTTT.

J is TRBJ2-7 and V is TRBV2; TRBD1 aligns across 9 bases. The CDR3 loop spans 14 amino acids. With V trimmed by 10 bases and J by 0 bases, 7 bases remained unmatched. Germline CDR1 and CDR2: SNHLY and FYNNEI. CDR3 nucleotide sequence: TGTGCCACCGACAGGGGGACGAGCTCCTACGAGCAGTACTTC. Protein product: CATDRGTSSYEQYF.